The subject of this entry is one T cell receptor (beta chain). No antigen is known for it. CDR1 and CDR2 from the germline V gene are SGHTA and FQGNSA. J lost 12 bases, V lost 1 base, and 10 bases had no gene match. The CDR3 is 15 residues long. Generated by immunoSEQ multiplex PCR, the TCRdb table keeps only in-frame clones and is missing some. The sample contains 250,000 to 350,000 clones, roughly 89% of which appear only once. The data derive from a study of cytomegalovirus exposure and HLA in healthy donors. Whole-study findings and limits: In a later analysis, first-cohort TCR clusters were found to tend to co-occur in the 120 or so validation repertoires.

This TCR came from a woman younger than 30 in good health and CMV-seronegative. The genes are TRBV7-2 and TRBJ2-1; 9 bases fit TRBD2. Sequenced sample: PBMCs. CDR3 sequence reads: CASSLGLAGQGWQFF. The CDR3 DNA is TGTGCCAGCAGCTTAGGGCTAGCGGGGCAAGGGTGGCAGTTCTTC.